This T cell receptor (beta chain) was sequenced during a study of T cells of healthy individuals. Deletions cut 0 bases from V and 4 bases from J, with 15 bases between. Germline V lookup: CDR1 LGHDT, CDR2 YNNKEL (reference sequence). CDR3 length equals 16 residues. TCRdb processed the 5' RACE reads anew with MiXCR; each CDR3 protein has one entry. This sample has nearly 100,000 distinct CDR3 sequences; roughly a sixth occur once, and the top ten carry approximately 5.7%. This sequence was found in a human donor in good health. This chain uses TRBV3-1 with TRBJ1-1; the D is unclear. The DNA of the CDR3 is TGTGCCAGCAGCCAAGATCAGCTTGGAGGCAGCACTGAAGCTTTCTTT. Translation gives CASSQDQLGGSTEAFF.